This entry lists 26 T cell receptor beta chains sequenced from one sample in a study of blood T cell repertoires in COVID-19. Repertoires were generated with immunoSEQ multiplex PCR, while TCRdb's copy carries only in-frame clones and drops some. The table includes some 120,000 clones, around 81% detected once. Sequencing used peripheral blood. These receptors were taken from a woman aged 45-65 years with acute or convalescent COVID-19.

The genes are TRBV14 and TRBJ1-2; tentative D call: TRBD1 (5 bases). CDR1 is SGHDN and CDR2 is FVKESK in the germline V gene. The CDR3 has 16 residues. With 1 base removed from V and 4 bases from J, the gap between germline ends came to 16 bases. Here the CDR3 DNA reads TGTGCCAGCAGCCAAGTGTCCAGGGCGGACCTCTATGGCTACACCTTC. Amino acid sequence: CASSQVSRADLYGYTF.

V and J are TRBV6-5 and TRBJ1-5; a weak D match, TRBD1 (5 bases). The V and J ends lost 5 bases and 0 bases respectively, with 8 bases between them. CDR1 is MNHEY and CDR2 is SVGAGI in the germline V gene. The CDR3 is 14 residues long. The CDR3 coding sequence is TGTGCCAGCAGTCCGACAGATAGCAATCAGCCCCAGCATTTT. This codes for CASSPTDSNQPQHF.

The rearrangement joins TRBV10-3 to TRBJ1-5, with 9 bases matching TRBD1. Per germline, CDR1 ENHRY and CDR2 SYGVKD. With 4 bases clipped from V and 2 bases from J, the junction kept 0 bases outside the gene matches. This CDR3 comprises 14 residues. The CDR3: CAISGTGGNQPQHF. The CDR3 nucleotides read TGTGCCATCAGTGGGACAGGGGGCAATCAGCCCCAGCATTTT.

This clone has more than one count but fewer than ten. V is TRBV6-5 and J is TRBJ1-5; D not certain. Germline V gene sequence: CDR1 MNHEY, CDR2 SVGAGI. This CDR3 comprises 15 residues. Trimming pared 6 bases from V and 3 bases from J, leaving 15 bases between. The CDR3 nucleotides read TGTGCCAGCAGGCCTGGCGGGCAGTTCAATCAGCCCCAGCATTTT. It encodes CASRPGGQFNQPQHF.

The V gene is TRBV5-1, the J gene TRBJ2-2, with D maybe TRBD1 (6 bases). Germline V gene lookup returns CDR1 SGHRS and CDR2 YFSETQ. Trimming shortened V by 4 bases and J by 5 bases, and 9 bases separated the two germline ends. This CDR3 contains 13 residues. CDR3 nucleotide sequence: TGCGCCAGCAGCACCAGGGGAACCGGGGAGCTGTTTTTT. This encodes CASSTRGTGELFF. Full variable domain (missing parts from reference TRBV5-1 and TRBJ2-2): KAGVTQTPRYLIKTRGQQVTLSCSPISGHRSVSWYQQTPGQGLQFLFEYFSETQRNKGNFPGRFSGRQFSNSRSEMNVSTLELGDSALYLCASSTRGTGELFFGEGSRLTVL.

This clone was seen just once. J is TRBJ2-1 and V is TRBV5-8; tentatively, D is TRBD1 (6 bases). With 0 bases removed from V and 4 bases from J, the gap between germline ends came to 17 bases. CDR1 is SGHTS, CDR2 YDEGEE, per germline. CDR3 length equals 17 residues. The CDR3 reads CASSLVRGGISYNEQFF. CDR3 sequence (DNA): TGTGCCAGCAGCTTGGTTAGAGGGGGAATCTCATACAATGAGCAGTTCTTC.

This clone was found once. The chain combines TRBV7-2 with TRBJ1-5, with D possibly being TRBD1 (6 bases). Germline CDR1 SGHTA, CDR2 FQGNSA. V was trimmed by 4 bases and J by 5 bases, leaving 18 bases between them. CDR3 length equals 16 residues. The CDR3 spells CASSSRTAGGHQPQHF. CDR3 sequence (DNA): TGTGCCAGCAGCTCCCGGACGGCGGGGGGCCATCAGCCCCAGCATTTT.

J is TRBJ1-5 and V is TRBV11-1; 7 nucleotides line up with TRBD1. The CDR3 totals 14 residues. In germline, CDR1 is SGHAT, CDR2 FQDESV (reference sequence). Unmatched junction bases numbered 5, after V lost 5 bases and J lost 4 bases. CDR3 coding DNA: TGTGCCAGCAGCCTAGGGACAGAAAATCAGCCCCAGCATTTT. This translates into CASSLGTENQPQHF.

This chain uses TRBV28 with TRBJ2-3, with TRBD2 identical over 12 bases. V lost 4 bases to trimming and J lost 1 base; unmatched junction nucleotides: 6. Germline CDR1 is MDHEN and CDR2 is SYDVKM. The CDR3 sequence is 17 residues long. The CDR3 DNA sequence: TGTGCCAGCAGTTCCCCTGGGACTAGCGGGCGCACAGATACGCAGTATTTT. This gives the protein CASSSPGTSGRTDTQYF.

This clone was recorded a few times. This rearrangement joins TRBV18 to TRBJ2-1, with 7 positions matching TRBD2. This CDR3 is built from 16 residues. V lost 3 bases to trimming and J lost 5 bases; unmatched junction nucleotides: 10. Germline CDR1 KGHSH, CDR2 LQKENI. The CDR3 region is CASSPPFGRLNNEQFF. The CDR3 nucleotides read TGTGCCAGCTCACCCCCTTTCGGGAGGCTGAACAATGAGCAGTTCTTC.

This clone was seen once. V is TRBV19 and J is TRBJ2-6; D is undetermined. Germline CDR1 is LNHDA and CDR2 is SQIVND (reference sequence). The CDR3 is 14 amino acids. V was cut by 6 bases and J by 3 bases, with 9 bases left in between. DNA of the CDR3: TGTGCCAGTAGAAGAGGTTTTGGGGCCAACGTCCTGACTTTC. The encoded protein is CASRRGFGANVLTF.

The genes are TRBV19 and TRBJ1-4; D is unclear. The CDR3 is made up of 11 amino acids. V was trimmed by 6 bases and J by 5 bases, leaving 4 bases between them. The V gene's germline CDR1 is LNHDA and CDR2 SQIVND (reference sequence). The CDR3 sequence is CASSRNEKLFF. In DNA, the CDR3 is TGTGCCAGTAGCCGGAATGAAAAACTGTTTTTT.

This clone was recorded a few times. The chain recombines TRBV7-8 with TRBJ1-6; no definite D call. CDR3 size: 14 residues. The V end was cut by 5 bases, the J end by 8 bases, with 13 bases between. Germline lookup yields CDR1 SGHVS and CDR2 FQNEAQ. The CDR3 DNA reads TGTGCCAGCAGCCCAACACAGTCCGATTCACCCCTCCACTTT. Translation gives CASSPTQSDSPLHF.

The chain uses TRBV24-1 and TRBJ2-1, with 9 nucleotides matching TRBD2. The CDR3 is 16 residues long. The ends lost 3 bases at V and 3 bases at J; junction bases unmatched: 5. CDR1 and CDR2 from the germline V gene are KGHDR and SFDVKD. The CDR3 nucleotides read TGTGCCACCAGTGATCCCAGCGGGAGGTTCTACAATGAGCAGTTCTTC. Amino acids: CATSDPSGRFYNEQFF.

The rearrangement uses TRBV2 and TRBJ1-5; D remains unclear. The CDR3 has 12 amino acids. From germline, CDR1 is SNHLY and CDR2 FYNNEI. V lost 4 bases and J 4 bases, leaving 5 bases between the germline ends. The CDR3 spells CASSGGNQPQHF. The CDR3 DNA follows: TGTGCCAGCAGTGGCGGGAATCAGCCCCAGCATTTT.

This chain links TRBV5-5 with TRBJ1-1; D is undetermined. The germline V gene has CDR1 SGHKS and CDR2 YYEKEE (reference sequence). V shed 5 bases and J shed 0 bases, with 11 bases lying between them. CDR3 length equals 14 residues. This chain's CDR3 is CASRPNPMNTEAFF. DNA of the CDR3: TGTGCCAGCAGACCTAATCCGATGAACACTGAAGCTTTCTTT.

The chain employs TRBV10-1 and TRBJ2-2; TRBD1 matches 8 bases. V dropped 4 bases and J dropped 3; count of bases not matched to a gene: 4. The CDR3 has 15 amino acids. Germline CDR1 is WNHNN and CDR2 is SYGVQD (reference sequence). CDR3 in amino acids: CASSAGTGYTGELFF. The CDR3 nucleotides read TGCGCCAGCAGTGCCGGGACAGGCTACACCGGGGAGCTGTTTTTT.

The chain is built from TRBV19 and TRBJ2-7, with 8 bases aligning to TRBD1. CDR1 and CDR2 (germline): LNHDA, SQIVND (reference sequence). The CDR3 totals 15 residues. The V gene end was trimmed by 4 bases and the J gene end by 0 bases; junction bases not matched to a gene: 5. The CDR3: CASSTRTGISYEQYF. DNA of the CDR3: TGTGCCAGTAGTACCCGGACAGGGATCTCCTACGAGCAGTACTTC.

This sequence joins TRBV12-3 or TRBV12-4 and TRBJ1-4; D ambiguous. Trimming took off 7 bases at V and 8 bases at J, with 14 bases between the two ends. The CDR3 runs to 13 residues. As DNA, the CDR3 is TGTGCCAGCACCCCGGAAGGAGGCGAAAAACTGTTTTTT. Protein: CASTPEGGEKLFF.

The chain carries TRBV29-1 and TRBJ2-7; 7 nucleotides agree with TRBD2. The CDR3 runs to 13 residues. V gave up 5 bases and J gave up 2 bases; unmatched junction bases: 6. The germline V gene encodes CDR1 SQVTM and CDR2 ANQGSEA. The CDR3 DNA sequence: TGCAGCGTTATTGGCGGGGGAACCTACGAGCAGTACTTC. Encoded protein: CSVIGGGTYEQYF.

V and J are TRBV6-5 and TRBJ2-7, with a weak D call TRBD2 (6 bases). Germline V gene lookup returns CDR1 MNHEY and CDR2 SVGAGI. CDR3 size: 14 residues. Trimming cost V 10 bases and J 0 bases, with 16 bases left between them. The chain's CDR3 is CATVAEPLSYEQYF. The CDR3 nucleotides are TGTGCCACCGTAGCGGAACCCCTCTCCTACGAGCAGTACTTC.

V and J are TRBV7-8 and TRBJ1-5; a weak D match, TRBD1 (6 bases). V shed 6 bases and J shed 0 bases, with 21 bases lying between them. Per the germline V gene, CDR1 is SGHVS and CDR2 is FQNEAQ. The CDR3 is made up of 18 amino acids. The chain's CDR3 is CASSQTGTPIYSNQPQHF. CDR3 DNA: TGTGCCAGCAGTCAAACAGGGACACCAATCTATAGCAATCAGCCCCAGCATTTT.

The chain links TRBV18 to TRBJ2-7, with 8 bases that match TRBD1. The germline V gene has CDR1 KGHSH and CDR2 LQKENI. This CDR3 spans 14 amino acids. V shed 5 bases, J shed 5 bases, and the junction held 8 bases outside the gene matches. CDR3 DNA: TGTGCCAGCTCATCGCTATTACAGGGGGACGAGCAGTACTTC. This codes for CASSSLLQGDEQYF.

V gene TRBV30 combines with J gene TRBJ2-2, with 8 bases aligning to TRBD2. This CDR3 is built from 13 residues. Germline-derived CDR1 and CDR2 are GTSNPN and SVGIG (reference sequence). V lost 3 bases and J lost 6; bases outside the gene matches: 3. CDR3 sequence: CAWRRGRPGELFF. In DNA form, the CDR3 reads TGTGCCTGGAGACGCGGGAGGCCCGGGGAGCTGTTTTTT.

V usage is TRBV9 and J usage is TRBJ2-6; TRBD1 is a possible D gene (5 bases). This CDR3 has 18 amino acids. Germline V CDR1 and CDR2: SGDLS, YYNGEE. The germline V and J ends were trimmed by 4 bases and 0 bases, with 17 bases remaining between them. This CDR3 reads CASSPAQGSNSGANVLTF. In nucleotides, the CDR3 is TGTGCCAGCAGCCCAGCCCAGGGATCAAACTCTGGGGCCAACGTCCTGACTTTC.

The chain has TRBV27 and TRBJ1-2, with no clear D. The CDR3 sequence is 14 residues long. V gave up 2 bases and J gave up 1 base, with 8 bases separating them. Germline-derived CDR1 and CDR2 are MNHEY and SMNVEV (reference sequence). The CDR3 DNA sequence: TGTGCCAGCAGTTTAACGGAGCGTAACTATGGCTACACCTTC. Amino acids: CASSLTERNYGYTF.